This TCR beta chain was recovered during a study of memory CD4+ T cells and cytomegalovirus serostatus (dated by TCRdb to about 2019). Background for the entire study: A total of some 35 healthy Belgian adults, of whom 9 were CMV seropositive and some 25 were CMV seronegative, were included in the cohort. The study sequenced CD4+ memory TCRbeta repertoires of a Belgian cohort with known cytomegalovirus serostatus to replicate a published TCR-based CMV serostatus classifier.

The Quick-DNA Microprep Kit was used to extract genomic DNA from the sorted cells. Amplification of TCRbeta DNA was done with the immunoSEQ hsTCRbeta kit, following the protocol from the manufacturer. TCRbeta libraries were sequenced on an Illumina MiSeq instrument. The study's own analysis went as follows. Removing out-of-frame sequences left a few million distinct TCRbeta sequences, an average of roughly 68,000 per individual. Each individual was scored according to the count of roughly 170 previously reported CMV-associated TCRbeta sequences and the total productive distinct TCRbeta count. A beta-binomial model was reimplemented in Python, and scikit-learn random forests with default parameters were trained on data from the US cohort. On the Belgian cohort, classifier performance was reported as the median AUC, along with percentile confidence intervals, across 10,000 bootstrap iterations. TCRdb re-hosts the immuneACCESS table, in-frame sequences only. Its copies lack some clones; in the studies checked, an unresolved V gene accounts for under half of them, and the cause for the rest is not known. V, J and clone size are those of that table, while D and trimming were read from the DNA. The sample records about 92,000 clones, 80% of which are singletons. The ten largest clones add up to about 3.6% of the sample.

General study outcomes and caveats: The results were interpreted as suggesting that the CMV-associated TCR signature is largely present in the CD4+ memory repertoire. Among the 164 previously reported CMV-associated TCRbeta sequences, 67 showed up in the CD4+ memory repertoires, with each one found in between one and five individuals. Unlike the original study, which covered naive and memory CD4+ and CD8+ populations, the Belgian study sequenced only CD4+CD45RO+ memory cells. The original-framework classifier achieved a median bootstrapped AUC of approximately 0.95 with a 95% CI of 0.76-1.00 on the Belgian cohort. For predicting CMV serostatus, the median bootstrapped AUC was approximately 0.95 using the original framework and about 0.9 using a US-trained random forest.

Clipping removes 6 bases from V and 6 bases from J, with 5 as the unmatched junction base count. CDR1 and CDR2 are drawn from the germline V gene: MDHEN, SYDVKM. The CDR3, cysteine through phenylalanine, is 14 amino acids long. Of all the DNA, just the CDR3 is kept, 42 bases in frame from base 1. Single viable CD3+CD4+CD8-CD45RO+ cells were sorted as memory CD4+ T cells on a FACSAria II. To determine CMV serostatus, a Roche Elecsys assay was used that detects serum IgG against CMV pp150, pp28, p38 and p52. After thawing, total CD4+ T cells were enriched by positive selection with CD4 magnetic microbeads. The samples came from a different study that was designed specifically to examine the CD4+ T cell memory repertoire. Peripheral blood mononuclear cells were isolated and cryopreserved according to standard operating procedures, and serum was stored at -80 degrees C. CD3-PerCP (BW264/56), CD4-APC (RPA-T4), CD45RO-PE (UCHT1) and CD8-Pacific Orange (3B5) antibodies were used for staining, and non-viable cells were excluded with Sytox blue.

A word on this clone: Its recognized antigen is unknown. Base qualities are missing; no much larger clone stands one base away.

This receptor chain uses TRBV28 and TRBJ2-1; TRBD2 aligns with 10 central bases. What was sequenced was memory CD4+ T cells from blood. This TCR was recovered from an adult in good health and CMV-seropositive. The base sequence is TGTGCCAGCAGCCCGACTAGCGGGTTCAATGAGCAGTTCTTC. The resulting protein is CASSPTSGFNEQFF.